These 6 T cell receptor beta chains were sequenced from one sample in a study of T cell changes during pregnancy in multiple sclerosis. Only in-frame clones appear in the TCRdb table, and some are missing; sequencing was by immunoSEQ multiplex PCR. In the table there are under 35,000 clones, around nine tenths of which are singletons. The source was CD8+ T cells from peripheral blood mononuclear cells, collected in the second trimester of pregnancy. These receptors all come from a female donor with multiple sclerosis, enrolled in a pregnancy study.

This clone showed up just once. This chain links TRBV29-1 with TRBJ2-7, with 8 bases lining up with TRBD2. This CDR3 contains 14 residues. The V gene end was trimmed by 4 bases and the J gene end by 2 bases; junction bases not matched to a gene: 7. From germline, CDR1 is SQVTM and CDR2 ANQGSEA. CDR3 DNA: TGCAGCGTTGGGGATGGGACTAGGGCCTACGAGCAGTACTTC. It encodes CSVGDGTRAYEQYF.

The chain has TRBV11-2 and TRBJ2-5, with 8 bases that match TRBD1. CDR1 and CDR2 from the germline V gene are SGHAT and FQNNGV. This CDR3 has 16 residues. V gave up 1 base and J gave up 5 bases; unmatched junction bases: 9. CDR3 residues: CASSLVSGGILETQYF. The CDR3 bases are TGTGCCAGCAGCTTAGTTTCAGGGGGCATTTTGGAGACCCAGTACTTC.

This chain connects TRBV19 to TRBJ2-1, with 11 bases matching TRBD2. After removal of 5 bases from V and 0 bases from J, the junction contained 9 bases not matched to a gene. The CDR3 runs to 18 residues. The germline V gene encodes CDR1 LNHDA and CDR2 SQIVND (reference sequence). DNA of the CDR3: TGTGCCAGTAGTCAAGACTTAGCGGGAGGGAGCTCCTACAATGAGCAGTTCTTC. It translates to CASSQDLAGGSSYNEQFF. The full variable domain, its missing parts supplied by reference TRBV19 and TRBJ2-1, is DGGITQSPKYLFRKEGQNVTLSCEQNLNHDAMYWYRQDPGQGLRLIYYSQIVNDFQKGDIAEGYSVSREKKESFPLTVTSAQKNPTAFYLCASSQDLAGGSSYNEQFFGPGTRLTVL.

V and J are TRBV19 and TRBJ1-5; no definite D call. The germline V and J ends were trimmed by 3 bases and 4 bases, with 13 bases remaining between them. The CDR3 is 15 amino acids. Germline V gene lookup returns CDR1 LNHDA and CDR2 SQIVND (reference sequence). Here the CDR3 DNA reads TGTGCCAGTAGTATTACCCTGGAGAATAATCAGCCCCAGCATTTT. This gives the protein CASSITLENNQPQHF.

The genes are TRBV7-9 and TRBJ2-1; TRBD2 matches 14 bases. The trim removed 6 bases at V and 9 bases at J, leaving 10 bases unmatched. CDR3 length equals 16 residues. Germline V gene sequence: CDR1 SEHNR, CDR2 FQNEAQ (reference sequence). This CDR3 is CASRPRLAGGPSEQFF. DNA of the CDR3: TGTGCCAGCAGGCCGAGACTAGCGGGAGGGCCAAGTGAGCAGTTCTTC.

This clone turned up a few times. The rearrangement uses TRBV6-1 and TRBJ2-7; maybe TRBD1 (5 bases). V lost 2 bases to trimming and J lost 6 bases, with 17 bases between them. The CDR3 loop spans 15 amino acids. Per the germline V gene, CDR1 is MNHNS and CDR2 is SASEGT. The CDR3: CASSEQAAEGVEQYF. Written as DNA, the CDR3 is TGTGCCAGCAGTGAACAGGCCGCGGAAGGGGTCGAGCAGTACTTC.